Sequencing of this T cell receptor (beta chain) was carried out in a study of type 1 regulatory T cells. Whole-study context: T-allo10 is an in vitro-generated, Tr1-enriched CD4 T cell product specific for alloantigen.

MiXCR, applied by TCRdb to the reads, yields one record per CDR3 protein. The sample records some 5,800 distinct CDR3 sequences, 27% being singletons. CDR3 size: 14 residues. Trimming cost V 6 bases and J 0 bases, with 9 bases left between them. Graft donor-derived T-allo10 cells were described as host-alloantigen-specific, anergic, and alloantigen-specifically suppressive. This clonotype counts as medium-sized. Its specificity is not known. The source material was cultured T cells, either the whole culture or a sorted T cell fraction (not recorded which). Described subset: Tr1-enriched cell product generated in vitro against host alloantigens. The sequence derives from a human donor in good health. This rearrangement joins TRBV23-1 to TRBJ2-4; D remains ambiguous. TRBV23-1 is labeled an ORF, and its function is uncertain. The CDR3 reads CASRGNLAKNIQYF. As DNA, the CDR3 is TGCGCCAGCAGGGGGAACCTAGCCAAAAACATTCAGTACTTC.